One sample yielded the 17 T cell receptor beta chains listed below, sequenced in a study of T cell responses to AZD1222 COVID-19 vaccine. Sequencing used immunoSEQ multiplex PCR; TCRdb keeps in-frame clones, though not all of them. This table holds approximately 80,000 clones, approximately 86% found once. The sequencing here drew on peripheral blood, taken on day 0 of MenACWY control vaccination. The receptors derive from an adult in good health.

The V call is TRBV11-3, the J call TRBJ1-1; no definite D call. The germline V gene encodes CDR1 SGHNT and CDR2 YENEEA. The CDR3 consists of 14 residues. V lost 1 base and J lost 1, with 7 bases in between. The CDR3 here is CASSLVRGNTEAFF. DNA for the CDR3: TGTGCCAGCAGCTTAGTTCGGGGGAACACTGAAGCTTTCTTT.

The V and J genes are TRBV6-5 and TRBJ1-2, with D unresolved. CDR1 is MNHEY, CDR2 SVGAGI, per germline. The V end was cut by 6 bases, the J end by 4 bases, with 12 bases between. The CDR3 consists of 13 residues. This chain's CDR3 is CASSPGDSYGYTF. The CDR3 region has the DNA TGTGCCAGCAGCCCCGGAGATTCCTATGGCTACACCTTC.

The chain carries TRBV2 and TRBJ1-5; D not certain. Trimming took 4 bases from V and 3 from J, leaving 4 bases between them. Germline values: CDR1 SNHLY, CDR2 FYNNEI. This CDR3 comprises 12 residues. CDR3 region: CASSAINQPQHF. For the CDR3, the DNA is TGTGCCAGCAGTGCGATCAATCAGCCCCAGCATTTT.

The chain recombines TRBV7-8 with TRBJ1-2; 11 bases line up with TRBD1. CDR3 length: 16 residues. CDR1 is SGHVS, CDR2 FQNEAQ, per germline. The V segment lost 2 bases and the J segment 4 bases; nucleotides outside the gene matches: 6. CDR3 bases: TGTGCCAGCAGCTTATACGGACAGGGGGCGGGCTATGGCTACACCTTC. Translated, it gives CASSLYGQGAGYGYTF.

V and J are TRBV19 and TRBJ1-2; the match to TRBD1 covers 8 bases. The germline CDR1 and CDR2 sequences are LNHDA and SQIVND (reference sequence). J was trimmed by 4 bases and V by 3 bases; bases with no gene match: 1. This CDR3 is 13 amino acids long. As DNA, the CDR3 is TGTGCCAGTAGTATCAGGGGGCTCTATGGCTACACCTTC. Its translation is CASSIRGLYGYTF.

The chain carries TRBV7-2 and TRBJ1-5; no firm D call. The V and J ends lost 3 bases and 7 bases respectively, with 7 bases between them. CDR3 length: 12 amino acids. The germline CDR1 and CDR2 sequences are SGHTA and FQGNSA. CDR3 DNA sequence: TGTGCCAGCAGCTTCGAGCGACAGCCCCAGCATTTT. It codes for CASSFERQPQHF.

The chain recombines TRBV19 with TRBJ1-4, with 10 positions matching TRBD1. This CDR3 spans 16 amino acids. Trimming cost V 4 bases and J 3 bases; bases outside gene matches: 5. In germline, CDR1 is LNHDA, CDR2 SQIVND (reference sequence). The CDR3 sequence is CASSTRQGAANEKLFF. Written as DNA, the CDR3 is TGTGCCAGTAGTACACGACAGGGGGCGGCTAATGAAAAACTGTTTTTT.

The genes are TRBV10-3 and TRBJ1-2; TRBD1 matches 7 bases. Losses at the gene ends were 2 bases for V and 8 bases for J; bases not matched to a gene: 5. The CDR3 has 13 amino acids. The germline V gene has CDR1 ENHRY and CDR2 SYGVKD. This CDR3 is CAISEIDRVGYTF. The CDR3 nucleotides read TGTGCCATCAGTGAGATCGACAGGGTCGGCTACACCTTC.

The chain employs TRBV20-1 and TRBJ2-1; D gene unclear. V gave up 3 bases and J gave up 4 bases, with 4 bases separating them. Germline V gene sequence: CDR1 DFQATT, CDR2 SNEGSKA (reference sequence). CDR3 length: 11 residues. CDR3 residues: CSARNYNEQFF. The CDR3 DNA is TGCAGTGCTAGGAATTACAATGAGCAGTTCTTC.

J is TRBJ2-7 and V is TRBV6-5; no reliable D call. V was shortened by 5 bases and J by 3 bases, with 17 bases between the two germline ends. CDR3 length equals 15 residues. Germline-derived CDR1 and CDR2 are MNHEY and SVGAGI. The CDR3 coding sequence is TGTGCCAGCAGTCCGACTTGGACCCAAATCTACGAGCAGTACTTC. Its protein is CASSPTWTQIYEQYF.

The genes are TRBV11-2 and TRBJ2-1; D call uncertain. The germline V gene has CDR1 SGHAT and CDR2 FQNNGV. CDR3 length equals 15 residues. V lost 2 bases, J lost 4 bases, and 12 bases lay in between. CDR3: CASSLRKGSYNEQFF. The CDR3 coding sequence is TGTGCCAGCAGCTTACGTAAAGGATCATACAATGAGCAGTTCTTC.

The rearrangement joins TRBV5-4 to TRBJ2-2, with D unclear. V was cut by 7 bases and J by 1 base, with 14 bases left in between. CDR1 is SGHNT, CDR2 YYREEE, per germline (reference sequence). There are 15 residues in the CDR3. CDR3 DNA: TGTGCCAGCGGCCGTACTGACCAGAACACCGGGGAGCTGTTTTTT. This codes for CASGRTDQNTGELFF.

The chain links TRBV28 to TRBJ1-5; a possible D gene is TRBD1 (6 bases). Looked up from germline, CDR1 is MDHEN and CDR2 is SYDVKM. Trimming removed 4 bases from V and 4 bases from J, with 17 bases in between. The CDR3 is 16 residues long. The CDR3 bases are TGTGCCAGCAGTTCTGGGCTCAAAGGGGGAAATCAGCCCCAGCATTTT. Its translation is CASSSGLKGGNQPQHF.

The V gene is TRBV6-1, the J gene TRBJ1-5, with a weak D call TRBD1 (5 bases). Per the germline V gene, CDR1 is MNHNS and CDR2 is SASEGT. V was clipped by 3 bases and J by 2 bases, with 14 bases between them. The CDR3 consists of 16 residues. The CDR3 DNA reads TGTGCCAGCAGTGACAACAGGAAAGGGGGCAATCAGCCCCAGCATTTT. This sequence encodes CASSDNRKGGNQPQHF.

The CDR3 bases are TGCGCCAGCAGCCCCCAGGGGAGGAGAGAAAAACTGTTTTTT. Protein product: CASSPQGRREKLFF. The chain recombines TRBV4-1 with TRBJ1-4; the D gene is possibly TRBD1 (6 bases). The CDR3 is 14 amino acids. Germline V CDR1 and CDR2: MGHRA, YSYEKL. V lost 4 bases to trimming and J lost 8 bases, with 14 bases between them.

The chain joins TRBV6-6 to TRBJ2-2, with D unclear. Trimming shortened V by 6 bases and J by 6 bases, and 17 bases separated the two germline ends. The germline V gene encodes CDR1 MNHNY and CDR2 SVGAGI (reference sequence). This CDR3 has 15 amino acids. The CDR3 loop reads CASSLSRGLPGELFF. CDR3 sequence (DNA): TGTGCCAGCAGCCTTAGCCGAGGTTTGCCCGGGGAGCTGTTTTTT.

Written as DNA, the CDR3 is TGTGCCACCAGTGAGGCAAACTACAATGAGCAGTTCTTC. Amino acids: CATSEANYNEQFF. The chain uses TRBV24-1 and TRBJ2-1; no reliable D call. There are 13 residues in the CDR3. The germline gives CDR1 KGHDR, CDR2 SFDVKD. The V and J ends lost 4 bases and 3 bases respectively, with 6 bases between them.